This paragraph reports one TCR beta chain. It was CD45RO-negative cells, positively selected for CCR7, that made up naive CD8 cells, with terminally differentiated effector memory CD45RA+ cells excluded. The V gene's germline CDR1 is MGHDK and CDR2 SYGVNS. The CDR3 extends over 11 amino acids. V lost 3 bases and J 8 bases, leaving 8 bases between the germline ends. Sequencing was performed with immunoSEQ multiplex PCR; in TCRdb, only in-frame clones are kept and a portion is missing. The table shows approximately 2,200,000 clones, with 93% occurring only once. The sample comes from a study of shared clonotypes between healthy human individuals.

This receptor was taken from a man younger than 35 in good health. Some clones in this sample may be carry-over from other donors' samples. The rearrangement links TRBV25-1 to TRBJ2-7; D remains unclear. The specimen sequenced was naive CD8+ T cells from PBMCs. The CDR3 here is CASSDGRKQYF. As DNA, the CDR3 is TGTGCCAGCAGTGACGGTAGAAAGCAGTACTTC.